The 6 T cell receptor beta chains in this list originate from one sample, sequenced in a study of shared clonotypes between healthy human individuals. Assay: immunoSEQ multiplex PCR; the TCRdb copy retains only in-frame clones and omits some. The data show some 1,600,000 clones, with 95% to 99% seen just once and approximately 0.45% held by the top ten. Sequencing input: naive CD4+ T cells sorted from blood. The subset here: CD45RA+ positively selected. These receptors were collected from a man aged 25-45 years in good health.

The gene calls are TRBV5-1 and TRBJ2-3; the match to TRBD1 covers 7 bases. The CDR3 runs to 15 residues. V lost 4 bases and J lost 1; bases outside the gene matches: 6. Germline V lookup: CDR1 SGHRS, CDR2 YFSETQ. Written as DNA, the CDR3 is TGCGCCAGCAGCCCAAATGGACAGGGCACAGATACGCAGTATTTT. It encodes CASSPNGQGTDTQYF.

The rearrangement uses TRBV30 and TRBJ1-3; D unclear. V lost 3 bases and J lost 0, with 6 bases in between. Germline V lookup: CDR1 GTSNPN, CDR2 SVGIG (reference sequence). The CDR3 loop spans 13 amino acids. CDR3 sequence reads: CAWSPNSGNTIYF. CDR3 DNA: TGTGCCTGGAGCCCAAACTCTGGAAACACCATATATTTT.

The gene calls are TRBV9 and TRBJ2-7, with 9 nucleotides matching TRBD1. The CDR3 runs to 15 residues. Germline-derived CDR1 and CDR2 are SGDLS and YYNGEE. Trimming at V came to 3 bases and at J to 2 bases, leaving 6 bases not matched to a gene. Here the CDR3 reads CASSATGTGPYEQYF. In DNA, the CDR3 is TGTGCCAGCAGCGCAACCGGGACAGGGCCCTACGAGCAGTACTTC.

V gene TRBV5-5 combines with J gene TRBJ1-1; D remains ambiguous. Between the trimmed V and J ends, which lost 4 bases and 1 base, there was a span of 5 bases. The CDR3 is 12 amino acids. Germline V gives CDR1 SGHKS, CDR2 YYEKEE (reference sequence). The CDR3 spells CASSMPNTEAFF. In DNA, the CDR3 is TGTGCCAGCAGCATGCCGAACACTGAAGCTTTCTTT.

J is TRBJ2-6 and V is TRBV5-5; D remains unclear. The CDR3 length is 16 residues. Germline CDR1 is SGHKS and CDR2 is YYEKEE (reference sequence). Deletions cut 2 bases from V and 0 bases from J, with 9 bases between. The CDR3 DNA reads as TGTGCCAGCAGCTTAGCCCCGAACTCTGGGGCCAACGTCCTGACTTTC. Translation gives CASSLAPNSGANVLTF.

The chain has TRBV27 and TRBJ1-2; TRBD1 matches 9 bases. The CDR3 is 15 residues long. V trimming: 3 bases; J trimming: 4 bases; junction bases outside the gene matches: 6. From germline, CDR1 is MNHEY and CDR2 SMNVEV (reference sequence). As DNA, the CDR3 is TGTGCCAGCAGTTTTGGGACAGGGAGTCCCTATGGCTACACCTTC. It is translated as CASSFGTGSPYGYTF.